The following is a T cell receptor beta chain sequence with its context. CDR3 length: 13 residues. Trimming removed 1 base from V and 4 bases from J; junction bases left unmatched: 2. Germline V gene data show CDR1 as SQVTM and CDR2 as ANQGSEA. This sample was taken from a study of early T cells in non-severe SARS-CoV-2 infection. Study details: Sequencing used unsorted whole-blood bulk RNA, so chains lack pairing.

Unique molecular identifiers tagged individual cDNA molecules. From the 5' RACE reads, TCRdb called clonotypes with MiXCR, one entry per CDR3 protein. This table has some 80,000 distinct CDR3 sequences, approximately 13% appearing once. The V gene is TRBV29-1, the J gene TRBJ1-2; 8 positions agree with TRBD1. Sequencing was done on a sample of whole blood. The TCR sequence derives from an adult who was a healthcare worker with PCR-confirmed SARS-CoV-2 infection or an uninfected control (not recorded which). The DNA of the CDR3 is TGCAGCGTTGAAGGGGGGACAGGCTATGGCTACACCTTC. Protein: CSVEGGTGYGYTF.